The TCR beta chain under discussion was sequenced for a study of shared clonotypes between healthy human individuals. In the case of this clone: This same CDR3 is encoded by further DNA sequences in the sample.

Here immunoSEQ multiplex PCR was the method, and the copy in TCRdb shows in-frame clones only, minus some. The sample consists of roughly 2.4 million clones, approximately 96% of them appearing once. Germline loops: CDR1 SGHRS, CDR2 YFSETQ. The trim removed 2 bases at V and 3 bases at J, leaving 3 bases unmatched. CDR3 length: 14 residues. The chain combines TRBV5-1 with TRBJ2-5, with TRBD1 identical over 8 bases. The origin of this receptor is a man aged 18 to 30 in good health. Sequences were obtained from naive CD4+ T cells sorted from blood. This sample's subset: CD45RA+ positively selected. The CDR3 loop is CASSLGQGKETQYF. DNA of the CDR3: TGCGCCAGCAGCTTAGGACAGGGAAAAGAGACCCAGTACTTC.